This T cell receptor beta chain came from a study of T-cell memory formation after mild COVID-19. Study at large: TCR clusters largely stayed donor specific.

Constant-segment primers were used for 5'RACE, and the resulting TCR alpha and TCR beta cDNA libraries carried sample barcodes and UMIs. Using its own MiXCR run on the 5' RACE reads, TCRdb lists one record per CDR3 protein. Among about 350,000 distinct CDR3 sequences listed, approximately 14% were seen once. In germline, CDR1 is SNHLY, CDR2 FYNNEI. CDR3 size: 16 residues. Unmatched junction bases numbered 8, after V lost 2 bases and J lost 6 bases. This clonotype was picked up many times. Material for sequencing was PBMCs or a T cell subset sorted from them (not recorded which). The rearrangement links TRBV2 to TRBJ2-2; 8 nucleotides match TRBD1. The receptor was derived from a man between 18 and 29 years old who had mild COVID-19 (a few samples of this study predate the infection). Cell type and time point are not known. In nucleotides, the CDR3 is TGTGCCAGCAGTGAAAGGCAGGGGGCCTTGGCCGGGGAGCTGTTTTTT. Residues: CASSERQGALAGELFF.